The next 24 T cell receptor beta chains were all read from a single sample in a study of long-term antiretroviral therapy in people with HIV. Researchers ran immunoSEQ v3.0 at survey level. The protocol was immunoSEQ multiplex PCR, while the TCRdb copy is restricted to in-frame clones and leaves out a portion. The sample lists about 15,000 clones; roughly nine tenths were seen once. Sequencing used unsorted PBMCs, obtained 0.3 years after starting antiretroviral therapy. These receptors came from a man in his 60s with HIV.

The chain has TRBV5-1 and TRBJ2-1; D gene ambiguous. Germline CDR1 reads SGHRS; CDR2 reads YFSETQ. This CDR3 has 14 residues. V was shortened by 6 bases and J by 7 bases, with 17 bases between the two germline ends. This chain's CDR3 is CASTNTFVWNEQFF. The CDR3 bases are TGCGCCAGCACCAACACATTTGTATGGAATGAGCAGTTCTTC.

The V gene is TRBV19, the J gene TRBJ2-3, with TRBD1 matching over 7 bases. V was clipped by 3 bases and J by 3 bases; unmatched bases: 9. Germline lookup yields CDR1 LNHDA and CDR2 SQIVND (reference sequence). This CDR3 region has 16 residues. CDR3 DNA sequence: TGTGCCAGTAGTATTATAACAGGGGCAATGACAGATACGCAGTATTTT. Amino acids: CASSIITGAMTDTQYF.

The V call is TRBV7-6, the J call TRBJ2-5, with D tentatively TRBD1 or TRBD2 (6 bases each). Trimming took 3 bases from V and 9 from J, leaving 8 bases between them. Germline lookup yields CDR1 SGHVS and CDR2 FNYEAQ. This CDR3 contains 11 residues. CDR3 region: CASSFGGPQYF. CDR3 nucleotides: TGTGCCAGCAGCTTCGGGGGCCCCCAGTACTTC.

J is TRBJ1-1 and V is TRBV27, with unresolved D. CDR1 MNHEY and CDR2 SMNVEV come from the germline V gene (reference sequence). The CDR3 sequence is 14 residues long. The V gene lost 0 bases and the J gene lost 1 base, with 6 bases spanning the gap. The CDR3 DNA reads TGTGCCAGCAGTTTATCGAAAGAGAACACTGAAGCTTTCTTT. Encoded protein: CASSLSKENTEAFF.

The chain is built from TRBV25-1 and TRBJ2-7; TRBD1 is a possible D gene (6 bases). CDR3 length equals 14 residues. The V end was cut by 3 bases, the J end by 1 base, with 10 bases between. Germline assignment: CDR1 MGHDK and CDR2 SYGVNS. CDR3 sequence: CASSDRQGSYEQYF. The CDR3, as DNA: TGTGCCAGCAGTGATCGGCAGGGGTCCTACGAGCAGTACTTC.

V usage is TRBV4-1 and J usage is TRBJ2-7, with TRBD2 matching 7 bases. Germline-derived CDR1 and CDR2 are MGHRA and YSYEKL. The CDR3 is 15 amino acids. J lost 5 bases, V lost 2 bases, and 9 bases had no gene match. The CDR3 here is CASSQPVGGFDEQYF. The DNA of the CDR3 is TGCGCCAGCAGCCAACCCGTGGGAGGGTTCGACGAGCAGTACTTC.

V usage is TRBV9 and J usage is TRBJ2-5; 10 bases match TRBD2. CDR3 size: 18 residues. The germline gives CDR1 SGDLS, CDR2 YYNGEE. Trimming cost V 0 bases and J 5 bases; bases outside gene matches: 13. CDR3 loop: CASSVGGLAGAPQETQYF. The CDR3 DNA reads TGTGCCAGCAGCGTAGGTGGGCTAGCGGGGGCTCCCCAGGAGACCCAGTACTTC.

This chain connects TRBV9 to TRBJ1-3; a weak D match, TRBD1 (5 bases). The V gene's germline CDR1 is SGDLS and CDR2 YYNGEE. The V and J ends lost 4 bases and 0 bases respectively, with 11 bases between them. The CDR3 runs to 15 residues. CDR3 sequence: CASSPRGVSGNTIYF. The CDR3, as DNA: TGTGCCAGCAGCCCACGGGGGGTCTCTGGAAACACCATATATTTT.

The V gene is TRBV5-1, the J gene TRBJ1-3; tentative D call: TRBD1 (6 bases). Germline CDR1 SGHRS, CDR2 YFSETQ. V was clipped by 2 bases and J by 3 bases, with 15 bases between them. This CDR3 spans 16 amino acids. The chain's CDR3 is CASSLQGSEGGNTIYF. CDR3 sequence (DNA): TGCGCCAGCAGCTTACAGGGAAGTGAAGGTGGAAACACCATATATTTT.

Details on this clone: Mismatch with germline at one junction end may stem from a read error. The chain carries TRBV5-8 and TRBJ1-2, with a tentative D call TRBD1 (6 bases). Per germline, CDR1 SGHTS and CDR2 YDEGEE. CDR3 length: 12 residues. The CDR3: CASSFNYGQLVF. Here the CDR3 DNA reads TGTGCCAGCAGCTTTAATTATGGACAGTTGGTCTTC.

The V and J genes are TRBV29-1 and TRBJ2-1; TRBD1 matches 12 bases. The CDR3 is made up of 15 amino acids. The ends lost 2 bases at V and 7 bases at J; junction bases unmatched: 6. Germline CDR1 and CDR2: SQVTM and ANQGSEA. Here the CDR3 reads CSVEKGTGGGNEQFF. The DNA for the CDR3 is TGCAGCGTTGAAAAGGGGACAGGGGGCGGAAATGAGCAGTTCTTC.

The chain employs TRBV6-5 and TRBJ1-1; no reliable D call. The CDR3 runs to 13 residues. The germline V and J ends were trimmed by 0 bases and 6 bases, with 8 bases remaining between them. Per the germline V gene, CDR1 is MNHEY and CDR2 is SVGAGI. In nucleotides, the CDR3 is TGTGCCAGCAGTTACTCTCGGAGGTCTGAAGCTTTCTTT. Its translation is CASSYSRRSEAFF.

The chain has TRBV5-1 and TRBJ2-5; D remains ambiguous. This CDR3 contains 11 residues. V was cut by 3 bases and J by 4 bases, with 4 bases left in between. CDR1 is SGHRS, CDR2 YFSETQ, per germline. CDR3 DNA: TGCGCCAGCAGCTATTCAGAGACCCAGTACTTC. It is translated as CASSYSETQYF.

The CDR3 DNA reads as TGTGCCAGCAGTACAAATCCGGGGGGCTACACCTTC. Its translation: CASSTNPGGYTF. V gene TRBV6-1 combines with J gene TRBJ1-2; no clear D. This CDR3 is 12 amino acids long. V lost 5 bases to trimming and J lost 8 bases, with 12 bases between them. Germline CDR1 and CDR2: MNHNS and SASEGT.

The J gene is TRBJ1-5, the V gene TRBV9; perhaps TRBD1 as D (5 bases). V lost 0 bases to trimming and J lost 8 bases, with 15 bases between them. This CDR3 has 15 residues. Germline V gene sequence: CDR1 SGDLS, CDR2 YYNGEE. The CDR3: CASSVGARGDEPQHF. The CDR3 nucleotides read TGTGCCAGCAGCGTAGGAGCCCGGGGGGACGAGCCCCAGCATTTT.

V usage is TRBV30 and J usage is TRBJ2-3; D possibly corresponds to TRBD1 (8 bases). V was trimmed by 0 bases and J by 1 base, leaving 14 bases between them. This CDR3 has 16 amino acids. Germline CDR1 GTSNPN, CDR2 SVGIG (reference sequence). The CDR3 sequence: CAWSVGGTGRTDTQYF. CDR3 DNA sequence: TGTGCCTGGAGTGTGGGAGGGACAGGCCGCACAGATACGCAGTATTTT.

The chain couples TRBV20-1 to TRBJ2-5, with D possibly TRBD1 on 6 matching bases. This CDR3 comprises 11 residues. The germline V gene has CDR1 DFQATT and CDR2 SNEGSKA (reference sequence). Trimming removed 4 bases at V and 3 bases at J, with 6 bases between. The CDR3 is CSATGEETQYF. CDR3 DNA: TGCAGTGCTACAGGGGAAGAGACCCAGTACTTC.

V gene TRBV15 combines with J gene TRBJ1-4, with a weak D call TRBD1 (6 bases). With 0 bases removed from V and 8 bases from J, the gap between germline ends came to 13 bases. Looked up from germline, CDR1 is LNHNV and CDR2 is YYDKDF (reference sequence). CDR3 length equals 15 residues. CDR3 DNA sequence: TGTGCCACCAGCAGAGATTTGGGGAGGGGGGAAAAACTGTTTTTT. This translates into CATSRDLGRGEKLFF. The complete variable domain, with remaining parts taken from reference TRBV15 and TRBJ1-4, reads DAMVIQNPRYQVTQFGKPVTLSCSQTLNHNVMYWYQQKSSQAPKLLFHYYDKDFNNEADTPDNFQSRRPNTSFCFLDIRSPGLGDTAMYLCATSRDLGRGEKLFFGSGTQLSVL.

This chain links TRBV18 with TRBJ2-3; tentatively, D is TRBD1 or TRBD2 (5 bases each). Germline V lookup: CDR1 KGHSH, CDR2 LQKENI. V was clipped by 4 bases and J by 4 bases, with 18 bases between them. The CDR3 length is 16 residues. The CDR3 loop reads CASSQTQGLRADTQYF. The CDR3, as DNA: TGTGCCAGCTCACAAACCCAGGGTTTGCGGGCAGATACGCAGTATTTT. Looking up the rest from reference TRBV18 and TRBJ2-3 gives the full variable domain: NAGVMQNPRHLVRRRGQEARLRCSPMKGHSHVYWYRQLPEEGLKFMVYLQKENIIDESGMPKERFSAEFPKEGPSILRIQQVVRGDSAAYFCASSQTQGLRADTQYFGPGTRLTVL.

The J gene is TRBJ1-2, the V gene TRBV5-1, with a weak D call TRBD1 (6 bases). The CDR3 length is 14 residues. The V gene's germline CDR1 is SGHRS and CDR2 YFSETQ. Trimming removed 6 bases at V and 7 bases at J, with 19 bases between. DNA of the CDR3: TGCGCCAGCACCGAAGGGGCGGGGGCTGGTGGCTACACCTTC. It encodes CASTEGAGAGGYTF.

The V and J genes are TRBV5-1 and TRBJ2-2; unclear D gene. The CDR3 sequence is 12 residues long. Germline CDR1 SGHRS, CDR2 YFSETQ. V lost 4 bases and J 6 bases, leaving 7 bases between the germline ends. CDR3 region: CASSHTSGELFF. Written as DNA, the CDR3 is TGCGCCAGCAGCCACACTTCCGGGGAGCTGTTTTTT. Combining the CDR3 with reference TRBV5-1 and TRBJ2-2 gives the whole variable domain KAGVTQTPRYLIKTRGQQVTLSCSPISGHRSVSWYQQTPGQGLQFLFEYFSETQRNKGNFPGRFSGRQFSNSRSEMNVSTLELGDSALYLCASSHTSGELFFGEGSRLTVL.

This sequence joins TRBV11-2 and TRBJ1-6; a possible D gene is TRBD1 (6 bases). This CDR3 has 15 residues. CDR1 is SGHAT, CDR2 FQNNGV, per germline. V was cut by 5 bases and J by 6 bases, with 14 bases left in between. In DNA, the CDR3 is TGTGCCAGCAGCCCACGGTGGGACATTAATTCACCCCTCCACTTT. Translation gives CASSPRWDINSPLHF.

The sample holds a few counts of this clone. The V and J genes are TRBV27 and TRBJ1-2; 12 nucleotides align to TRBD1. The CDR3 contains 15 residues. Germline V gene lookup returns CDR1 MNHEY and CDR2 SMNVEV (reference sequence). After removal of 3 bases from V and 7 bases from J, the junction contained 6 bases not matched to a gene. The CDR3 reads CASSFLGQGAAGYTF. CDR3 in DNA: TGTGCCAGCAGTTTTTTGGGACAGGGGGCCGCTGGCTACACCTTC.

V usage is TRBV19 and J usage is TRBJ2-1; TRBD2 aligns across 9 bases. V lost 3 bases to trimming and J lost 10 bases; unmatched junction nucleotides: 7. The CDR3 runs 14 residues. CDR1 and CDR2 (germline): LNHDA, SQIVND (reference sequence). The DNA of the CDR3 is TGTGCCAGTAGTATTAGGCTAGCGGGGAACGAGCAGTTCTTC. This sequence encodes CASSIRLAGNEQFF.